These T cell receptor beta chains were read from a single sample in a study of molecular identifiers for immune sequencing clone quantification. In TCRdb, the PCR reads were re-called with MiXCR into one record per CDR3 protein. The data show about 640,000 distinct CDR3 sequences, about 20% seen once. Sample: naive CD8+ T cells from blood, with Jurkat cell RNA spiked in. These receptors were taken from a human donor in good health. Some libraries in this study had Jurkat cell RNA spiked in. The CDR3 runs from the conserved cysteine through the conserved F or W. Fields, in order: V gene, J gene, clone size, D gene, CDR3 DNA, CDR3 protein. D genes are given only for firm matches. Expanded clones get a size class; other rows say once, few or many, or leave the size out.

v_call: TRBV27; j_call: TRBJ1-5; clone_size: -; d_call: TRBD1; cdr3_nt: TGTGCCAGCAGTGGGGCAGGGGGCATCAGTCAGCCCCAGCATTTT; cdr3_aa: CASSGAGGISQPQHF
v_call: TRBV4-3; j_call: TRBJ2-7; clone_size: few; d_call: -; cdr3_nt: TGCGCCAGCAGCCAGGGACGATTATACGAGCAGTACTTC; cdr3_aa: CASSQGRLYEQYF
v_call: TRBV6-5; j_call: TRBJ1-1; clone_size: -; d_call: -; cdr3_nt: TGTGCCAGCAGGGCCGCCGTGGACACTGAAGCTTTCTTT; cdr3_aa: CASRAAVDTEAFF
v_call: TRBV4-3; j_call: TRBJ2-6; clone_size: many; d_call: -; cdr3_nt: TGCGCCAGCAGCCAAGGACCAGTGCTTTCTGGGGCCAACGTCCTGACTTTC; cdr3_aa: CASSQGPVLSGANVLTF
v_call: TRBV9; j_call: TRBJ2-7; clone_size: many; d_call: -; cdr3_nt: TGTGCCAGCAGCGTAGGGGGCGCCTCGGAGCAGTACTTC; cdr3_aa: CASSVGGASEQYF
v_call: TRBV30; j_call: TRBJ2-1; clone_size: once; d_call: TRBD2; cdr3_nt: TGTGCCTGGACAAGGACTAGCGGCGCGGATGAGCAGTTCTTC; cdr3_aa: CAWTRTSGADEQFF
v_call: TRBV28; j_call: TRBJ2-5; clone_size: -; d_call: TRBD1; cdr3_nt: TGTGCCAGCAGTAGCTATGGGGACAGCAAGTCGGGAGAGACCCAGTACTTC; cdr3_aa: CASSSYGDSKSGETQYF
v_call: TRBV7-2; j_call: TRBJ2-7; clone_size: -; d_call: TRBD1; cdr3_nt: TGTGCCAGCAGCTTAGTCCCCGGGACAGGGTGCGAGCAGTACTTC; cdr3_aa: CASSLVPGTGCEQYF
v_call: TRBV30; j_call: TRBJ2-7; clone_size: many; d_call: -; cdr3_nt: TGTGCCTGGAGTGTACTGGCATCCCACGAGCAGTACTTC; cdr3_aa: CAWSVLASHEQYF
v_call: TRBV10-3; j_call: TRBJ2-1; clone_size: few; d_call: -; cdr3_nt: TGTGCCATCAGTGCCGAGGGCAATGAGCAGTTCTTC; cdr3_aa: CAISAEGNEQFF
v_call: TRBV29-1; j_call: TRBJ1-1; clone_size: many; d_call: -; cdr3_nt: TGCAGCGTTGAAGATCAGACCCTCAACACTGAAGCTTTCTTT; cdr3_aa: CSVEDQTLNTEAFF
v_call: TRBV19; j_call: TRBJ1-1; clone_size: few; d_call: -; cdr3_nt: TGTGCCACTACCTACACAGAAGAGAACACTGAAGCTTTCTTT; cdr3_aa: CATTYTEENTEAFF
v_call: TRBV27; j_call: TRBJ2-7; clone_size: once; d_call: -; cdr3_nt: TGTGCCAGCAGTTTCGCAAGCAGGAGCTACGAGCAGTACTTC; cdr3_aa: CASSFASRSYEQYF
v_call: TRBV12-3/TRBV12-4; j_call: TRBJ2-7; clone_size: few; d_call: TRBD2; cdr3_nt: TGTGCCAGCAGTTTAAAGGCGGGGGAGTTTTCCTACGAGCAGTACTTC; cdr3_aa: CASSLKAGEFSYEQYF
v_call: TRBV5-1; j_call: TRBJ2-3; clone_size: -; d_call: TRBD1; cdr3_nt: TGCGCCAGCAGCTTGGGCACGACAGGGGCAGATACGCAGTATTTT; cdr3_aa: CASSLGTTGADTQYF
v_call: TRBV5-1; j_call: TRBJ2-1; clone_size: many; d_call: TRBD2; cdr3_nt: TGCGCCAGCAGCCCAGGACTAGCGGGGGTTGAGCAGTTCTTC; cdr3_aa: CASSPGLAGVEQFF
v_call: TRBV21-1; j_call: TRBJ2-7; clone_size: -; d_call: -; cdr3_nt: TGTGCCAGCATCATGGGACAGCTAATGAGCTCCTACGAGCAGTACTTC; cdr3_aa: CASIMGQLMSSYEQYF
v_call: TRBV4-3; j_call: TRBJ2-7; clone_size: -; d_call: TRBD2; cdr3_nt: TGCGCCAGCAGCCAAGATCGGAGCGGGAGGGGCTACGAGCAGTACTTC; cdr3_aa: CASSQDRSGRGYEQYF
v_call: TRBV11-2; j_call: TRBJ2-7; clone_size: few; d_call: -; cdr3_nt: TGTGCCAGCAGCCAAGGGCACTGGAGCTCCTACGAGCAGTACTTC; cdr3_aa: CASSQGHWSSYEQYF
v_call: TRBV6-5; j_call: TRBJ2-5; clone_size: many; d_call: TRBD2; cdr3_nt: TGTGCCAGCAGGGATACACTAGCGGGAGGGCCTCAAGAGACCCAGTACTTC; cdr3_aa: CASRDTLAGGPQETQYF
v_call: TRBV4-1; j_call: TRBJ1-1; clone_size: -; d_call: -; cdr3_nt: TGCGCCAGCAGCCAAGGCGTTAGGGGAGGCACTGAAGCTTTCTTT; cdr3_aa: CASSQGVRGGTEAFF
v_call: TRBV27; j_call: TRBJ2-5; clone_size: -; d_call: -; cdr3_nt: TGTGCCAGCAGTAGAACTCAGGGAGTGGCAGAGACCCAGTACTTC; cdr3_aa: CASSRTQGVAETQYF
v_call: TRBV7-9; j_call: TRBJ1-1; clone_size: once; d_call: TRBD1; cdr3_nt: TGTGCCAGCAGCTTCGAGGACAGGGGAGCTTTCTTT; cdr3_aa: CASSFEDRGAFF
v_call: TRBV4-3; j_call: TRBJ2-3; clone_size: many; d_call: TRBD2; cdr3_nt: TGCGCCAGCAGCCCACATCTAGCGGGCACAGATACGCAGTATTTT; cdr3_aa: CASSPHLAGTDTQYF
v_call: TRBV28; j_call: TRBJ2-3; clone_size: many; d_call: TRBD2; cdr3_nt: TGTGCCAGCAGTTTACCTCCTAGCGGAAGGGGACCAGATACGCAGTATTTT; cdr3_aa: CASSLPPSGRGPDTQYF
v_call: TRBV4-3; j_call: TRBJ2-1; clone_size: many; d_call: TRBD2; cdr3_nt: TGCGCCAGCAGCCAAGAACTAGCGGCATACAATGAGCAGTTCTTC; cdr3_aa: CASSQELAAYNEQFF
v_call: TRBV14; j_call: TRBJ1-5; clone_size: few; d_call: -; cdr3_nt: TGTGCCAGCAGCCAGCGGGGGATTAGCAATCAGCCCCAGCATTTT; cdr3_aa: CASSQRGISNQPQHF
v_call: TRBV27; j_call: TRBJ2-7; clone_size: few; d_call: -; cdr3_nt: TGTGCCAGCAGCATCATCCGGGGTTTCGGTACCGAGCAGTACTTC; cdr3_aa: CASSIIRGFGTEQYF
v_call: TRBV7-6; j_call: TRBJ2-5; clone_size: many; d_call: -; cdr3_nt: TGTGCCAGCAGGGCCCCGCGGTACCAAGAGACCCAGTACTTC; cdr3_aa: CASRAPRYQETQYF
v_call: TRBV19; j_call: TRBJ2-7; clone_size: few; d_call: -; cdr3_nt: TGTGCCAGTAGTATTCTCGGACAAACCTACGAGCAGTACTTC; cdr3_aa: CASSILGQTYEQYF
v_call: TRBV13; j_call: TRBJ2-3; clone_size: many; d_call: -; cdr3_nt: TGTGCCAGCAGCCCACAGTTCCGCACAGATACGCAGTATTTT; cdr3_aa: CASSPQFRTDTQYF
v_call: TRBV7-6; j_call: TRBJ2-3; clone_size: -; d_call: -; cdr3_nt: TGTGCCCGCAGCTTAGCAGGGAGCACAGATACGCAGTATTTT; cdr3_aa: CARSLAGSTDTQYF
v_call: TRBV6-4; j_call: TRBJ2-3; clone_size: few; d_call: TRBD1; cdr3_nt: TGTGCCAGCAGTCTAAACAGGGGGCAAGATACGCAGTATTTT; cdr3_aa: CASSLNRGQDTQYF
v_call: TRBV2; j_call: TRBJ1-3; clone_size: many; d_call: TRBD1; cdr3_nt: TGTGCCAGCAGTGAGAGGACAGGAGGTTGGGGCTCTGGAAACACCATATATTTT; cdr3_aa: CASSERTGGWGSGNTIYF
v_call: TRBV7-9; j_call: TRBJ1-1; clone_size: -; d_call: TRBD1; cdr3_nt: TGTGCCAGCAGCCAGGGACAGGGTTACACTGAAGCTCTCTTT; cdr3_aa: CASSQGQGYTEALF
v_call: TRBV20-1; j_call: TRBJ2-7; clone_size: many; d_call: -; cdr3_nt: TGCAGTGCTCGTTACCTGGGGGCCTACGAGCAGTACTTC; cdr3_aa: CSARYLGAYEQYF
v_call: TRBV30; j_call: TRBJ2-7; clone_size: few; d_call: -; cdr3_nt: TGTGCCTGGAGTCCGTGGGACCGCGAGCAGTACTTC; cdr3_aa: CAWSPWDREQYF
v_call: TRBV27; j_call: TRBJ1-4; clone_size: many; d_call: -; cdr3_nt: TGTGCCAGCAGTTTATTCGCTCTGCGGAATGAAAAACTGTTTTTT; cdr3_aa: CASSLFALRNEKLFF
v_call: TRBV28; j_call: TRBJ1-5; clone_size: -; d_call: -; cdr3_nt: TGTGCCAGCAGTTTAGTGGCAGGGACGGAGCCCCAGCATTTT; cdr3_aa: CASSLVAGTEPQHF
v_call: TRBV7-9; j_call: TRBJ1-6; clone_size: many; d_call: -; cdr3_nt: TGTGCCAGCAGCTTAGGGGCAGGGGATTGGAATTCACCCCTCCACTTT; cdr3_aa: CASSLGAGDWNSPLHF
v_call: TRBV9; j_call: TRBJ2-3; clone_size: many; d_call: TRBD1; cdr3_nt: TGTGCCAGCAGCGAGTGGACAGGGGGGACAGATACGCAGTATTTT; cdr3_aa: CASSEWTGGTDTQYF
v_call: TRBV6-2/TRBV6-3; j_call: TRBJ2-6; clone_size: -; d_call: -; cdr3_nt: TGTGCCAGCAGTTACCTCCGTTCTGGGGCCAACGTCCTGACTTTC; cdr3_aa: CASSYLRSGANVLTF
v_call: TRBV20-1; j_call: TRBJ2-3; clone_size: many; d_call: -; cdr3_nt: TGCAGTGCCATGAGCGGAGGCGGGCAGTATTTT; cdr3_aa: CSAMSGGGQYF
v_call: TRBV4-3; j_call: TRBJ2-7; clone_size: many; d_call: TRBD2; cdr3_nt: TGCGCCAGCAGCCAAGATAGGGGGACTAGTTACGAGCAGTACTTC; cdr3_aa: CASSQDRGTSYEQYF
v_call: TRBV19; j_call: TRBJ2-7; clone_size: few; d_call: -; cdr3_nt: TGTGCCAGTAGTATTGGAGGGAGAGGATATCACTACGAGCAGTACTTC; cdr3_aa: CASSIGGRGYHYEQYF
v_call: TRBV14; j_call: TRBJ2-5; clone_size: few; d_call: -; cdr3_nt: TGTGCCAGCAGTCTGTGGGCGGGGGCACAAGAGACCCAGTACTTC; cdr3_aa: CASSLWAGAQETQYF
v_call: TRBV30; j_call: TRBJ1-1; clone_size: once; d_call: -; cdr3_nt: TGTGCCTGGAGTATTTGGCAGCGGTATGAAGCTTTCTTT; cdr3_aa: CAWSIWQRYEAFF
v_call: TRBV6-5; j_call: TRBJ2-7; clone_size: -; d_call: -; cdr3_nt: TGTGCCAGCAGACTAAGGACGACAAGCTCCTACGAGCAGTACTTC; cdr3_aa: CASRLRTTSSYEQYF
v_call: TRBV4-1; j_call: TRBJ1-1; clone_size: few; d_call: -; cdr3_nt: TGCGCCAGCACTCGAGGGACTCTCAACACTGAAGCTTTCTTT; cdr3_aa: CASTRGTLNTEAFF
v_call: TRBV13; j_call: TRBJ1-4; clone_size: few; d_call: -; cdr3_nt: TGTGCCAGCACAAACGGGGGGACGAGAACTAATGAAAAACTGTTTTTT; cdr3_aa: CASTNGGTRTNEKLFF
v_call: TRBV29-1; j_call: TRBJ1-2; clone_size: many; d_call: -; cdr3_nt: TGCAGCGTTGTTGGGAAGGGACATACTAACTATGGCTACACCTTC; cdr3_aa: CSVVGKGHTNYGYTF
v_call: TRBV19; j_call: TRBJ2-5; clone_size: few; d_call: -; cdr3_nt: TGTGCCAGTACGGGGTGGCAGTCCCAGGAGACCCAGTACTTC; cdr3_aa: CASTGWQSQETQYF
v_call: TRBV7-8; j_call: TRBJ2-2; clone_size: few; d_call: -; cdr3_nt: TGTGCCAGCAGCTTAGTTGGTCTTGCCAGGGGTAACACCGGGGAGCTGTTTTTT; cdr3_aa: CASSLVGLARGNTGELFF
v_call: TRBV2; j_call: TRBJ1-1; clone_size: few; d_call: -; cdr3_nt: TGTGCCAGCAGTGAAATGCCCGTGGGGCCTGAAGCTTTCTTT; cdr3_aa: CASSEMPVGPEAFF
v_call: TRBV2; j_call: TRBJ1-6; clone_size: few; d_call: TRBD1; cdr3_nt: TGTGCCAGCAGTGAAGGGGACAGATATAATTCACCCCTCCACTTT; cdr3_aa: CASSEGDRYNSPLHF
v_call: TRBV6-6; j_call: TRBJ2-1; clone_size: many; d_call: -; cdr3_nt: TGTGCCAGCAGCAACTTGACGCCAAGCTCCTACAATGAGCAGTTCTTC; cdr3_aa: CASSNLTPSSYNEQFF
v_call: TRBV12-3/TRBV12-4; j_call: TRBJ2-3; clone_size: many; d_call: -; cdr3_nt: TGTGCCAGCAGTTTAGAAGGGCCCGGACTCCCAGATACGCAGTATTTT; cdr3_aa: CASSLEGPGLPDTQYF
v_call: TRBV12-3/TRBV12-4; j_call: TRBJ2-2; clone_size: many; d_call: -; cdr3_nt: TGTGCCAGCAGTCCCCCGGACCCGAACACCGGGGAGCTGTTTTTT; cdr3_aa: CASSPPDPNTGELFF
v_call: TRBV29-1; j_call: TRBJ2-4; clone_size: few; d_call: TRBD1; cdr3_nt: TGCAGCGTTGATTCAGGGGGCTCGGTTGGGATGAACATTCAGTACTTC; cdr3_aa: CSVDSGGSVGMNIQYF